The 14 T cell receptor beta chains below all came from one sample that was sequenced in a study of T cell repertoires in cytomegalovirus infection. Their target antigens are unknown. Each CDR3 protein gets one entry after TCRdb re-called the reads with MiXCR. The repertoire has more than 65,000 distinct CDR3 sequences, about 45% of them found once; the top ten carry approximately 95%. Sequenced here: CD8+ T cells from cultured PBMCs, sampled from culture after CMV antigen stimulation. These receptors originate from a human donor in good health (CMV status not recorded). Some clones in this sample may be carry-over from other donors' samples.

This rearrangement joins TRBV4-1 to TRBJ1-2, with D unresolved. The germline gives CDR1 MGHRA, CDR2 YSYEKL. The CDR3 length is 13 residues. The V and J ends lost 0 bases and 11 bases respectively, with 13 bases between them. The CDR3 sequence: CASSQESYLGYTF. The CDR3 bases are TGCGCCAGCAGCCAAGAGTCCTACCTAGGGTACACCTTC.

This chain uses TRBV12-3 or TRBV12-4 with TRBJ2-5; 12 nucleotides line up with TRBD2. CDR3 length: 16 residues. V gave up 3 bases and J gave up 5 bases; unmatched junction bases: 7. Written as DNA, the CDR3 is TGTGCCAGCAGTTTTTCTAGCGGGAGGGCCCGGGAGACCCAGTACTTC. It codes for CASSFSSGRARETQYF.

This clonotype has just a few counts. J is TRBJ2-7 and V is TRBV7-6; possibly TRBD1 for D (6 bases). CDR3 length equals 14 residues. The germline V and J ends were trimmed by 5 bases and 3 bases, with 14 bases remaining between them. CDR1 and CDR2 from the germline V gene are SGHVS and FNYEAQ. CDR3 sequence reads: CASSEQGGRYEQYF. The CDR3 DNA follows: TGTGCCAGCAGCGAACAGGGCGGTCGCTACGAGCAGTACTTC.

This clonotype has a handful of counts. The chain recombines TRBV7-9 with TRBJ1-3, with a tentative D call TRBD1 (5 bases). Trimming took 1 base from V and 0 from J, leaving 19 bases between them. Germline CDR1 and CDR2: SEHNR and FQNEAQ (reference sequence). This CDR3 is built from 19 residues. CDR3 in DNA: TGTGCCAGCAGCTTAGGCACTTTTCGGCAGGGCCCCTCTGGAAACACCATATATTTT. This sequence encodes CASSLGTFRQGPSGNTIYF.

The chain joins TRBV10-3 to TRBJ2-1; a weak D match, TRBD1 (7 bases). Trimming removed 2 bases at V and 3 bases at J, with 11 bases between. This CDR3 region has 15 residues. Germline CDR1 and CDR2: ENHRY and SYGVKD. CDR3 loop: CAISEDREVYNEQFF. CDR3 DNA sequence: TGTGCCATCAGTGAGGACAGGGAGGTCTACAATGAGCAGTTCTTC.

This clonotype was counted only a few times. The chain combines TRBV7-2 with TRBJ1-2, with D maybe TRBD1 (6 bases). Per the germline V gene, CDR1 is SGHTA and CDR2 is FQGNSA. The CDR3 loop spans 14 amino acids. Between the trimmed V and J ends, which lost 2 bases and 4 bases, there was a span of 11 bases. This CDR3 reads CASSLNRAGYGYTF. The CDR3 DNA reads as TGTGCCAGCAGCTTAAACAGGGCGGGCTATGGCTACACCTTC.

This clonotype was observed a few times. This rearrangement joins TRBV5-6 to TRBJ1-2; 7 bases are shared with TRBD1. The CDR3 is made up of 16 amino acids. V was pared by 1 base and J by 0 bases, with 6 bases of the junction left unmatched. The germline V gene encodes CDR1 SGHDT and CDR2 YYEEEE. The CDR3 coding sequence is TGTGCCAGCAGCTTGTTCGGGACAGATGCTAACTATGGCTACACCTTC. This encodes CASSLFGTDANYGYTF.

This clonotype was detected only a few times. The CDR3 coding sequence is TGTGCCAGCACCGCGACGGGGGAGACTGAAGCTTTCTTT. Translated: CASTATGETEAFF. The V call is TRBV7-9, the J call TRBJ1-1, with D possibly matching TRBD1 (5 bases). Germline V gene data show CDR1 as SEHNR and CDR2 as FQNEAQ (reference sequence). Trimming took off 7 bases at V and 5 bases at J, with 14 bases between the two ends. The CDR3 contains 13 residues. Complete variable domain (other parts from reference TRBV7-9 and TRBJ1-1): DTGVSQNPRHKITKRGQNVTFRCDPISEHNRLYWYRQTLGQGPEFLTYFQNEAQLEKSRLLSDRFSAERPKGSFSTLEIQRTEQGDSAMYLCASTATGETEAFFGQGTRLTVV.

The chain has TRBV28 and TRBJ1-2; D gene ambiguous. V was shortened by 6 bases and J by 4 bases, with 15 bases between the two germline ends. In germline, CDR1 is MDHEN, CDR2 SYDVKM. The CDR3 sequence is 14 residues long. In DNA form, the CDR3 reads TGTGCCAGCAGCTTTCGCCGATCGCTCTATGGCTACACCTTC. This sequence encodes CASSFRRSLYGYTF.

The sample holds a few counts of this clonotype. The chain carries TRBV9 and TRBJ1-3; weak D call: TRBD1 (5 bases). The CDR3 is made up of 17 amino acids. The V and J ends lost 4 bases and 0 bases respectively, with 17 bases between them. Germline V lookup: CDR1 SGDLS, CDR2 YYNGEE. CDR3 nucleotides: TGTGCCAGCAGCCTGGGGGATGTCAGCAGCTCTGGAAACACCATATATTTT. It yields the protein CASSLGDVSSSGNTIYF.

This clonotype was picked up many times. The rearrangement links TRBV4-1 to TRBJ2-2, with a tentative D call TRBD2 (6 bases). Trimming removed 3 bases from V and 0 bases from J, with 20 bases in between. Germline CDR1 reads MGHRA; CDR2 reads YSYEKL. CDR3 length: 19 amino acids. The CDR3 protein is CASSQEGGSGRTNTGELFF. The DNA for the CDR3 is TGCGCCAGCAGCCAGGAGGGCGGTAGCGGACGAACGAACACCGGGGAGCTGTTTTTT.

This chain joins TRBV28 and TRBJ1-4; 7 positions agree with TRBD1. V lost 2 bases, J lost 6 bases, and 0 bases stayed unmatched. This CDR3 region has 13 residues. The germline V gene has CDR1 MDHEN and CDR2 SYDVKM. The CDR3 nucleotides read TGTGCCAGCAGTTTACAGGGGGATGAAAAACTGTTTTTT. It translates to CASSLQGDEKLFF. The full variable domain, rest sourced from reference TRBV28 and TRBJ1-4, is DVKVTQSSRYLVKRTGEKVFLECVQDMDHENMFWYRQDPGLGLRLIYFSYDVKMKEKGDIPEGYSVSREKKERFSLILESASTNQTSMYLCASSLQGDEKLFFGSGTQLSVL.

The chain uses TRBV20-1 and TRBJ1-1, with unresolved D. The CDR3 sequence is 14 residues long. The germline V and J ends were trimmed by 5 bases and 0 bases, with 13 bases remaining between them. Germline V gene lookup returns CDR1 DFQATT and CDR2 SNEGSKA (reference sequence). The CDR3 coding sequence is TGCAGTGCTCGGGAGCGACGGTTGAACACTGAAGCTTTCTTT. Protein: CSARERRLNTEAFF.

The V call is TRBV2, the J call TRBJ1-5; TRBD1 matches 11 bases. With V trimmed by 5 bases and J by 4 bases, 7 bases remained unmatched. Germline CDR1 SNHLY, CDR2 FYNNEI. The CDR3 spans 16 residues. CDR3: CASSFGQGAINQPQHF. The CDR3 bases are TGTGCCAGCAGTTTCGGACAGGGGGCGATTAATCAGCCCCAGCATTTT.